This T cell receptor beta chain stems from a study of radiation and T cells in renal cell carcinoma. The study, taken as a whole, reports: Top 100 clonotypes averaged around 50% in irradiated versus about 45% in nephrectomy-only tumors.

Comment on this clone: Its matching antigen is unknown.

Described treatment: treatment-naive control, cytoreductive nephrectomy. Treatment-naive patients without radiation supplied the control tumors at nephrectomy. Sequenced control tumors were from over ten males and a handful of females, median age approximately 50. This table comes from immunoSEQ multiplex PCR, and its TCRdb copy is limited to in-frame clones, with some not included. The table shows 18,000 or so clones, with around three fifths occurring only once. The CDR3 covers 15 residues. The germline gives CDR1 MNHNS, CDR2 SASEGT. J gave up 10 bases and V 4 bases, and 12 bases lay outside the gene matches.

The sample consisted of tumor tissue, taken from a patient whose treatment was nephrectomy without radiotherapy. The J gene is TRBJ2-5, the V gene TRBV6-1; 10 bases are shared with TRBD2. The TCR originated in a man in his fifties or sixties with renal cell carcinoma. CDR3 residues: CASSVDLAGEWLQYF. CDR3 DNA sequence: TGTGCCAGCAGTGTTGATCTAGCGGGAGAATGGCTCCAGTACTTC.